This T cell receptor (beta chain) is drawn from a study of blood T cell repertoires in COVID-19. About the research overall: In each case, the material was cDNA or gDNA derived from T cells, B-cell-depleted T cells, or PBMCs.

The V end lost 2 bases, the J end lost 0 bases, and 11 bases lay between the germline ends. The CDR3 spans 16 residues. Germline CDR1 and CDR2: LGHNT and FRNRAP. The assay was immunoSEQ multiplex PCR, and TCRdb's table has in-frame clones only and misses some. The repertoire holds about 130,000 clones, with approximately 89% as singletons. The sample consisted of peripheral blood. This clonotype was obtained from a woman between 70 and 85 years old with COVID-19, enrolled during active disease. The chain links TRBV12-5 to TRBJ2-1; D might be TRBD1 (6 bases). CDR3 DNA: TGTGCTAGTGGTTTGACAGGGATAAGCTCCTACAATGAGCAGTTCTTC. Protein: CASGLTGISSYNEQFF.